This T cell receptor beta chain was identified during a study of kidney transplant recipient with SARS-CoV-2 infection. This CDR3 region has 17 residues. The V gene's germline CDR1 is SGHTA and CDR2 FQGNSA. V was cut by 5 bases and J by 4 bases, with 23 bases left in between. There are many counts of this clonotype. TCRdb reprocessed the reads via MiXCR and lists one record per CDR3 protein. This table has about 240,000 distinct CDR3 sequences, around 26% appearing once. This clonotype originated in a young adult male patient who had COVID-19 and was a kidney transplant recipient. The T cells may partly be graft donor cells. The chain has TRBV7-2 and TRBJ1-2, with unresolved D. The specimen comprised a blood sample, sampled at baseline and between days 110 and 120 from a kidney transplant recipient. In nucleotides, the CDR3 is TGTGCCAGCAGCAGGAGGATCAGAGACGGAAAGACCTATGGCTACACCTTC. Translation: CASSRRIRDGKTYGYTF.